These T cell receptor beta chains were read from a single sample in a study of blood T cells in healthy people across ages. Using its own MiXCR run on the 5' RACE reads, TCRdb lists one record per CDR3 protein. The sample shows 600,000 or so distinct CDR3 sequences, under 30% of them seen only once. The source material was blood. The receptors here all came from a woman older than 75 in good health. The CDR3 runs from the conserved cysteine through the conserved F or W. Each record gives: CDR3 protein, CDR3 length, V gene, J gene.

CDR3aa: CSVAVTGANVLTF; len: 13; v_gene: TRBV29-1; j_gene: TRBJ2-6
CDR3aa: CASSEVQGVATNEKLFF; len: 17; v_gene: TRBV6-1; j_gene: TRBJ1-4
CDR3aa: CASSQVGGREETQYF; len: 15; v_gene: TRBV3-1; j_gene: TRBJ2-5
CDR3aa: CSVRGQGARYGYTF; len: 14; v_gene: TRBV29-1; j_gene: TRBJ1-2
CDR3aa: CASSLGGTPGRETQYF; len: 16; v_gene: TRBV7-7; j_gene: TRBJ2-5
CDR3aa: CASSYSTGRSGTQYF; len: 15; v_gene: TRBV6-5; j_gene: -
CDR3aa: CSATPGGQETQYF; len: 13; v_gene: TRBV20-1; j_gene: TRBJ2-5
CDR3aa: CASSPDLGQGGNTEAFF; len: 17; v_gene: TRBV5-1; j_gene: TRBJ1-1
CDR3aa: CASSQGGLAVREQYF; len: 15; v_gene: TRBV3-1; j_gene: TRBJ2-7
CDR3aa: CAIVEDRGYEKLFF; len: 14; v_gene: TRBV7-9; j_gene: TRBJ1-4
CDR3aa: CSATDRGRRSVEAFF; len: 15; v_gene: TRBV20-1; j_gene: TRBJ1-1
CDR3aa: CASSPGQVEVPQETQYF; len: 17; v_gene: TRBV7-9; j_gene: TRBJ2-5
CDR3aa: CSAVSTGGNSEAFF; len: 14; v_gene: TRBV20-1; j_gene: TRBJ1-1
CDR3aa: CASSLGGFEAFF; len: 12; v_gene: TRBV7-9; j_gene: TRBJ1-1
CDR3aa: CAGSVVASGGADTQYF; len: 16; v_gene: TRBV9; j_gene: TRBJ2-3
CDR3aa: CASSLFRDGYEQYF; len: 14; v_gene: TRBV7-2; j_gene: TRBJ2-7
CDR3aa: CSARDRYRLQGTQYF; len: 15; v_gene: TRBV20-1; j_gene: TRBJ2-5
CDR3aa: CSVRDGNEKLFF; len: 12; v_gene: TRBV29-1; j_gene: TRBJ1-4
CDR3aa: CASRSGYEQYF; len: 11; v_gene: TRBV28; j_gene: TRBJ2-7
CDR3aa: CASPSRGTDTQYF; len: 13; v_gene: TRBV6-1; j_gene: TRBJ2-3
CDR3aa: CASSRASGSSAYNEQFF; len: 17; v_gene: TRBV6-1; j_gene: TRBJ2-1
CDR3aa: CSAKRTSGISSYNEQFF; len: 17; v_gene: TRBV20-1; j_gene: TRBJ2-1
CDR3aa: CASSSEGRGTQHF; len: 13; v_gene: TRBV7-8; j_gene: TRBJ1-5
CDR3aa: CSARDFGGQETQYF; len: 14; v_gene: TRBV20-1; j_gene: TRBJ2-5
CDR3aa: CASSLSLGSDYGYTF; len: 15; v_gene: TRBV28; j_gene: TRBJ1-2
CDR3aa: CASSFARATYNEQFF; len: 15; v_gene: TRBV7-3; j_gene: TRBJ2-1
CDR3aa: CASSLMGGNDNSPLHF; len: 16; v_gene: TRBV12-3/TRBV12-4; j_gene: TRBJ1-6
CDR3aa: CSGRRTAGSPLHF; len: 13; v_gene: TRBV20-1; j_gene: TRBJ1-6
CDR3aa: CASSDQSFNSPLHF; len: 14; v_gene: TRBV6-4; j_gene: TRBJ1-6
CDR3aa: CSASTTEGSGYTF; len: 13; v_gene: TRBV20-1; j_gene: TRBJ1-2
CDR3aa: CSAITSRETQYF; len: 12; v_gene: TRBV20-1; j_gene: -
CDR3aa: CATTPKGARTDTQYF; len: 15; v_gene: TRBV15; j_gene: TRBJ2-3
CDR3aa: CAWSAGLAPSGEQYF; len: 15; v_gene: TRBV30; j_gene: TRBJ2-7
CDR3aa: CARQGNEQFF; len: 10; v_gene: TRBV27; j_gene: TRBJ2-1
CDR3aa: CASSPFGTGVSGELFF; len: 16; v_gene: TRBV28; j_gene: TRBJ2-2
CDR3aa: CASSLALGPVDEQYF; len: 15; v_gene: TRBV5-1; j_gene: TRBJ2-5
CDR3aa: CASSSLGTSGGVTYNEQFF; len: 19; v_gene: TRBV3-1; j_gene: TRBJ2-1